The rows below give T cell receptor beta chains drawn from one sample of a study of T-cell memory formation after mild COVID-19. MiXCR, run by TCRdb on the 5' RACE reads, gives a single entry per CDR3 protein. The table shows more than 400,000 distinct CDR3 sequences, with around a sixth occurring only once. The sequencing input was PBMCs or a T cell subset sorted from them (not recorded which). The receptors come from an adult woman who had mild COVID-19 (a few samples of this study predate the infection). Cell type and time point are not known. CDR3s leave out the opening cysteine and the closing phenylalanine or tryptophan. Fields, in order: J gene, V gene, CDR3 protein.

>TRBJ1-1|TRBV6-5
ASSKGQGGLAEAF
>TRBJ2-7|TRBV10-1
ASSITSGGPYEQY
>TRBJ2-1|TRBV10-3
AISEGLAGDNEQF
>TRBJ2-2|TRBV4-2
ASSQFGELF
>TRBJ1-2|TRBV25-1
ASRRTGQYGYT
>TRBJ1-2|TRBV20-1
SAPLGAGDGYT
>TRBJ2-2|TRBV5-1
ASSPRLAGALLANTGELF
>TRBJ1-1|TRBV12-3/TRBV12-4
ASSLREEYTEAF
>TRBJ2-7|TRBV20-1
SAFERSSYEQY
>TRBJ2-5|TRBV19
ASSNFLQETQY
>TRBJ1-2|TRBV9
ASSVGLQGFDGYT
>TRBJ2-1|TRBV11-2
ASSRLEGGGYNEQF
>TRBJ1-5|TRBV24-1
ATSDFYEYSNQPQH
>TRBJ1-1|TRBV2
ASSVSELGTEAF
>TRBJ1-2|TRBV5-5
ASSLGDRDYGYT
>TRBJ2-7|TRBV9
ASSVGRNSYEQY
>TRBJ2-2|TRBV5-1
ASSVRVDGSADTGELF
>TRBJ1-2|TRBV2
ASSYSGADSYGYT
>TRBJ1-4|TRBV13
ASSLGGNYEKLF
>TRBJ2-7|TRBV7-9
ASSLDTGTGPTY
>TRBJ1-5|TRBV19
ASSIVALNQPQH
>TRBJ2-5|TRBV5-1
ASSLGGLAGRQETQY
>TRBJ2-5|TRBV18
ASSQWDSQEAQY
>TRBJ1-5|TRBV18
ASSPPENRDGQPQH
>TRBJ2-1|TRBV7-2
ASSLSRSYNEQF
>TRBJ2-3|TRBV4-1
ASSQEETSGYHTDTQY
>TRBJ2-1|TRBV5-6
ASSLAGAAGEQF
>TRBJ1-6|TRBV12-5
AGPRGYNSPLH
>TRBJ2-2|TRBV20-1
SARDRTSGAELF
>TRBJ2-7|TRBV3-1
ASSQDVAASSYEQY
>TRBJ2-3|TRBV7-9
ASSPTGAGDTQY
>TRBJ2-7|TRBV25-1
ASSVPGYEQY
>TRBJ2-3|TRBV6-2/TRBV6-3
ASSYSRGSSTDTQY
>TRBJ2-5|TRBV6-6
ASSYWGGETQY
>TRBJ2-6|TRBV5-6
ASSLTDDSGANVLT
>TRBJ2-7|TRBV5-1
ASSSTRAYEQY
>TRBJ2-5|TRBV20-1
SARTGLAGGETQY
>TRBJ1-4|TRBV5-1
ASSFQGGGMGEKLF
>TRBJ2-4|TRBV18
ASSALHRGSGNIQY
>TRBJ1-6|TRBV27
ASSSLDRRYNSPLH
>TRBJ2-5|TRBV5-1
ASRRDLSETQY
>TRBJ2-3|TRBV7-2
ASSAVAARTDTQY
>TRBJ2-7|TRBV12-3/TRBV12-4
ASSVLAGYSEQY
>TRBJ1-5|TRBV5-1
ASSLATVGNQPQH
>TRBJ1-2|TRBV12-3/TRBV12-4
ASSFARAGGYT
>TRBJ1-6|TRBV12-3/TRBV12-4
ASSSRGSNSPLH
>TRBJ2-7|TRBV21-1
ASSTHPRPGTDPSFLSYEQY
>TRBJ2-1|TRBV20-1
SAPRRLEQF
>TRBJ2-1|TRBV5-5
ASSWTSGVEQF
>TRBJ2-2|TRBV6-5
ASSYSRGTGELF
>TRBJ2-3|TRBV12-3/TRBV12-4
ASSLDSSVNTQY